This TCR beta chain was recovered during a study of T cell responses to AZD1222 COVID-19 vaccine (TCRdb year 2021). The study in broad terms: AZD1222 recipients given second doses at about 4 weeks or at about 12 weeks were pooled, since spike-specific TCR depth and breadth were not found to differ between the two schedules. A total of approximately 240 trial participants underwent TCR sequencing, of whom under 220 had received two doses of AZD1222 and about 25 had received two doses of the MenACWY control vaccine. Trial participants were enrolled by age into 18-55, 56-69 and 70-plus year subgroups, with roughly 150, 30 and 60 TCR-sequenced participants respectively. On the study overall, not on this receptor specifically: After two AZD1222 doses, spike-specific TCR breadth and depth were significantly higher than at day 0 and than in MenACWY recipients. Reportedly, almost half of the unique spike-specific TCRs recognized epitopes lying outside the regions that are mutated in the B.1.351 and B.1.1.7 variants. Conclusions about previously exposed vaccinees are limited because only six or seven AZD1222 recipients were SARS-CoV-2 seropositive at baseline. No day 14 peak-response samples were available, so repertoires were characterized only after the peak T cell response. The whole spike protein was spanned by vaccine-associated CD4 TCRs, and dominant responses were seen in regions 160-218 and 743-854. The 56-69-year group was small, and its depth increase did not reach significance, likely because of low power. Participants were mostly white British, with more females than males. The authors suggested clonal diversity may have been underestimated.

In regard to this clone: The target of this receptor is not known. The sample holds no much larger clone one base away, and base qualities are not on file.

The time point label here, explained by the study, means: baseline before first vaccination. Samples from vaccinated people were obtained from the UK trials COV001 and COV002, which included a single-blind randomized controlled phase 2/3 trial of AZD1222 (ChAdOx1 nCoV-19) in healthy adults. For TCRbeta chain sequencing, PBMC samples were collected from trial participants at day 0 and at day 28 after the second dose. The CDR3 regions of human TCRbeta chains were analyzed by immunosequencing. The study's processing was this. Repertoire TCRs were checked for matches against a reference library of SARS-CoV-2-specific TCRs that had been generated using the MIRA antigen-specificity platform. Breadth meant the fraction of unique TCRs that were SARS-CoV-2-associated, whereas depth meant the fraction of total T cells that were SARS-CoV-2-associated. Each spike-specific TCR was assigned to its reactive spike region and to a CD4 or CD8 class using the MIRA data. Log10-transformed breadth and depth values were compared by one-way ANOVA with Sidak's multiple comparisons tests. Imported from immuneACCESS, the table was reduced by TCRdb to in-frame sequences with V and J called. These copies leave out some clones; in studies compared against another copy, an unresolved V gene accounts for under half, and the cause of the remainder is not known. That table supplies the V and J calls and clone size; D and trimming were determined from the DNA. The sample profile shows 140,000 to 150,000 clones; 93% of them were found once. The ten largest make up about 9% of the sample.

The CDR3 goes from the cysteine to the phenylalanine over 15 residues. Of the read, only the CDR3 DNA is kept; its 45 bases are in frame from base 1. The germline V gene encodes CDR1 KGHSH and CDR2 LQKENI. V gives up 1 base and J gives up 2 bases, and the segment between their germline ends measures 8 bases. The specimen comprised peripheral blood, sampled on day 0 of AZD1222 vaccination. The rearranged chain carries TRBV18 and TRBJ2-2, with no reliable assignment of the D segment. This TCR came from an adult in good health. In nucleotide form, the sequence is TGTGCCAGCTCACCACAATCCCGAAACACCGGGGAGCTGTTTTTT. The resulting protein is CASSPQSRNTGELFF.